This T cell receptor (beta chain) was observed in a study of T cell repertoires in cytomegalovirus infection. The wider study: Matching HLA type, along with CMV infection, was indicated by public TCR beta signatures.

Germline V lookup: CDR1 MNHEY, CDR2 SVGAGI. The CDR3 extends over 17 amino acids. V lost 0 bases to trimming and J lost 5 bases; unmatched junction nucleotides: 7. In its sample, this clonotype was seen many times. Its antigen is unidentified. A single record per CDR3 protein comes from TCRdb applying MiXCR to the reads. The repertoire holds about 250,000 distinct CDR3 sequences, roughly 6.5% seen once, with around 6.5% in the top ten. Study-level points and caveats: The response measured ex vivo was dominated by TCR beta clonotypes (HLA-C-restricted and CMV-specific). There were carriers of CMV plus the relevant HLA, and cumulative public TCR beta family frequency identified them.

The specimen was PBMCs. The rearrangement links TRBV6-5 to TRBJ2-1; 10 bases match TRBD2. This TCR was sampled from a human donor in good health (CMV status not recorded). Some clones in this sample may be carry-over from other donors' samples. The CDR3 DNA reads as TGTGCCAGCAGTTACTCGACGCTAGCGGGGGCACACAATGAGCAGTTCTTC. Translation: CASSYSTLAGAHNEQFF.